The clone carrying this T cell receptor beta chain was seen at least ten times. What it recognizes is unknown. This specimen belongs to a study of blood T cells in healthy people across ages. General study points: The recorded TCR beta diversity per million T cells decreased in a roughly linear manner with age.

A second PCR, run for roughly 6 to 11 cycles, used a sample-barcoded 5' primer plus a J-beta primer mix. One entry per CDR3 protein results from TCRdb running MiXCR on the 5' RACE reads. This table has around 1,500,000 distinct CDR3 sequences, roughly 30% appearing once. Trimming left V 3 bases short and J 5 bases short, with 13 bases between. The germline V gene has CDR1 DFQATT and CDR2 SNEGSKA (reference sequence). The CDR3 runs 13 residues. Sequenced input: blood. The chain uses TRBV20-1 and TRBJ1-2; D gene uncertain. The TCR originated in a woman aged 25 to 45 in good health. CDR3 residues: CSASDGDSYGYTF. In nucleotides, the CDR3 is TGCAGTGCTAGCGATGGGGATAGTTATGGCTACACCTTC.